The T cell receptor beta chain under discussion was sequenced for a study of cytomegalovirus exposure and HLA in healthy donors. Study as a whole: HLA-typed donors were the source of some 85 million unique TCRs, which an early data release held. General study results and limits: A likely sequencing artifact accounted for one observed cluster of highly shared sequence variants.

V lost 2 bases and J lost 7, with 10 bases in between. CDR1 is SGHRS and CDR2 is YFSETQ in the germline V gene. The CDR3 is made up of 12 amino acids. The PCR was carried out with 60 Vbeta primers and 13 Jbeta primers. Measured with immunoSEQ multiplex PCR; TCRdb has only the in-frame clones, and not every one. This sample yields roughly 120,000 clones, of which roughly 63% are seen a single time; 10% belongs to the top ten. Concerning this clone: Its antigen is undetermined.

All the people who gave samples were healthy bone marrow donors. The J gene is TRBJ2-7, the V gene TRBV5-1; D perhaps matches TRBD2 (6 bases). The sample comprised PBMCs. The TCR comes from a man in his forties in good health and CMV-seropositive. In DNA, the CDR3 is TGCGCCAGCAGCTTTGGCGCGGGGGAGCAGTACTTC. The encoded protein is CASSFGAGEQYF.